The 12 T cell receptor beta chains below come from one sample, sequenced in a study of CD8+ T cells in alopecia areata. RNA extraction was followed by reverse transcription into cDNA, which acted as the sequencing template. Only in-frame clones appear in the TCRdb table, and some are missing; sequencing was by immunoSEQ multiplex PCR. The sample shows about 300,000 clones, none of them appearing just once. Markers including CD4, CD8alpha, NKG2D and NKG2ACE guided sorting of pooled cutaneous lymph node cells. Specimen: CD4+ T cells sorted from a lymph node. These TCRs come from a C3H/HeJ mouse with alopecia areata. The strain's MHC: H2-k.

This clone was counted a few times. Any gene name here is a mouse gene name. The read ends 4 residues early relative to the CDR3; the germline J gene fills the gap. The sample has other DNA sequences that encode this CDR3 too. The chain has TRBV19 and TRBJ2-2; TRBD1 agrees at 7 bases. Germline CDR1 and CDR2: FNHDT and SITEND (reference sequence). V gave up 4 bases and J gave up 2 bases; unmatched junction bases: 2. The length of the CDR3 is 14 residues. The CDR3 sequence: CASSLTGNTGQLYF. The CDR3 bases that were read are TGTGCCAGCAGTTTGACAGGGAACACCGGG.

This clone was counted between two and nine times. Gene names and germline match the mouse. The read ends 4 residues before the CDR3 terminus; that terminus is restored from the germline J gene. V gene TRBV13-2 combines with J gene TRBJ2-7; D is perhaps TRBD2 (8 bases). The germline CDR1 and CDR2 sequences are NNHNN and SYGAGS (reference sequence). The CDR3 has 15 residues. The part of the CDR3 DNA that was read is TGTGCCAGCGGTGATGCCAGGGGGGGGCTGGAT. It specifies CASGDARGGLD. The entire CDR3 reads CASGDARGGLDEQYF.

With regard to this clone: Mouse gene names and germline throughout. The read gets to within 4 residues of the CDR3 end, and the germline J gene fills in the rest. The chain employs TRBV1 and TRBJ2-1; 9 positions agree with TRBD2. The germline CDR1 and CDR2 sequences are NSQYPW and LRSPGD (reference sequence). CDR3 length equals 16 residues. The V and J ends lost 0 bases and 2 bases, in that order; junction bases with no gene match: 2. The chain's CDR3 is CTCSAEPGGDYAEQFF. CDR3 bases read: TGCACCTGCAGTGCAGAACCTGGGGGGGACTATGCT.

The sample holds a few counts of this clone. The genes are named according to mouse. The DNA ends 4 residues before the CDR3 does, and the rest of the CDR3 is filled in from the germline J gene. This CDR3 is also generated by other DNA sequences in the sample. This chain joins TRBV13-1 and TRBJ2-5; 10 nucleotides agree with TRBD2. Looked up from germline, CDR1 is NSHNY and CDR2 is SYGAGN. This CDR3 region has 15 residues. CDR3 DNA, as far as it was read: TGTGCCAGCAGTGATGCTGGGGGGGCGCGGGAC. Encoded protein: CASSDAGGARD. The whole CDR3 sequence is CASSDAGGARDTQYF.

As concerns this clone: The gene names here belong to mouse. The DNA ends 4 residues before the CDR3 does, and the rest of the CDR3 is filled in from the germline J gene. Other nucleotide sequences from this sample produce the same CDR3. This chain connects TRBV31 to TRBJ1-2; 7 bases map to TRBD1. The germline V gene encodes CDR1 GKSSPN and CDR2 SITVG. The J segment lost 2 bases and the V segment lost 0 bases, leaving 0 bases of the junction unmatched. CDR3 length equals 13 residues. CDR3 residues: CAWSLQGNSDYTF. The sequenced CDR3 bases are TGTGCCTGGAGTCTACAGGGGAACTCC.

The table lists this clone with many counts. Gene names and germline match the mouse. The sequence runs out 4 residues before the end of the CDR3; the remainder is reconstructed from the germline J gene. This CDR3 is also generated by other DNA sequences in the sample. The rearrangement uses TRBV17 and TRBJ2-2, with 8 positions matching TRBD1. Germline V gene data show CDR1 as MNHDT and CDR2 as YYDKIL. The length of the CDR3 is 15 residues. V gave up 3 bases and J gave up 2 bases; unmatched junction bases: 2. CDR3 in amino acids: CASSRTGANTGQLYF. The sequenced CDR3 bases are TGTGCTAGCAGTAGGACAGGGGCGAACACCGGG.

This clone was observed a handful of times. Gene and germline names: mouse. With the read ending 4 residues before the CDR3 end, the germline J gene is used to fill in that end. The chain has TRBV5 and TRBJ2-1, with D tentatively TRBD2 (5 bases). Germline CDR1 and CDR2: LGHNA and YNLKQL (reference sequence). Trimming removed 0 bases from V and 0 bases from J, with 9 bases in between. The CDR3 runs to 16 residues. Incomplete CDR3 DNA: TGTGCCAGCAGCCAAGATGCCTGGGATAACTATGCT. Translation gives CASSQDAWDNYA. The complete CDR3 protein is CASSQDAWDNYAEQFF.

About this clone: Each gene name is a mouse one. Read sequence stops 4 residues before the CDR3 end, and the germline J gene provides the missing end. The chain combines TRBV1 with TRBJ2-5, with D possibly matching TRBD1 (6 bases). CDR1 is NSQYPW and CDR2 is LRSPGD in the germline V gene (reference sequence). This CDR3 region has 14 residues. The CDR3 bases that were read are TGCACCTGCAGTGCTGCTTCGCAGGGGGAC. Translated: CTCSAASQGD. Given in full, the CDR3 is CTCSAASQGDTQYF.

This clone was seen more than once but under ten times. All gene names here are mouse names. The CDR3 goes on 4 residues after the read ends, and that part is filled in from the germline J gene. The rearrangement uses TRBV17 and TRBJ1-1, with D possibly matching TRBD1 (6 bases). The CDR3 runs 13 residues. Per germline, CDR1 MNHDT and CDR2 YYDKIL. V shed 3 bases and J shed 3 bases, with 8 bases lying between them. Incomplete CDR3 DNA: TGTGCTAGCAGTAGCCAGGGGCACACA. Translating it yields CASSSQGHT. The CDR3 in its entirety is CASSSQGHTEVFF.

This clone has only a few counts. The genes and germline here are from mouse. The observed sequence ends 4 residues before the CDR3 terminus, with the missing tail filled in from the germline J gene. This chain connects TRBV19 to TRBJ2-5, with TRBD1 matching over 8 bases. Germline V gene sequence: CDR1 FNHDT, CDR2 SITEND (reference sequence). V trimming: 5 bases; J trimming: 2 bases; junction bases outside the gene matches: 7. This CDR3 has 15 residues. The CDR3 region is CASSPPDRAQDTQYF. Incomplete CDR3 DNA: TGTGCCAGCAGCCCCCCGGACAGGGCCCAAGAC.

This clone was picked up a small number of times. The gene names given are mouse names. The read terminates 3 residues before the CDR3 end, so the remaining end is supplied by the germline J gene. The rearrangement uses TRBV13-1 and TRBJ1-6; TRBD1 might be the D (5 bases). TRBJ1-6 is an open reading frame, and its role is uncertain. Looked up from germline, CDR1 is NSHNY and CDR2 is SYGAGN. V lost 3 bases to trimming and J lost 1 base, with 8 bases between them. This CDR3 contains 15 residues. CDR3 DNA (partial): TGTGCCAGCAGTGCTGGACAATCCTATAATTCGCCC. It is translated as CASSAGQSYNSP. The whole CDR3 sequence reads CASSAGQSYNSPLYF.

This clone was seen many times. Gene names refer to mouse genes. The read ends 4 residues early relative to the CDR3; the germline J gene fills the gap. The chain uses TRBV17 and TRBJ2-2; 8 bases map to TRBD1. In germline, CDR1 is MNHDT, CDR2 YYDKIL. Trimming cost V 5 bases and J 6 bases; bases outside gene matches: 2. The CDR3 loop spans 13 amino acids. The CDR3 is CASSDRGPGQLYF. CDR3 bases read: TGTGCTAGCAGTGACAGGGGACCCGGG.